A single sample is the source of the 15 T cell receptor beta chains below, sequenced in a study of cytomegalovirus exposure and HLA in healthy donors. Researchers ran the PCR with 60 Vbeta and 13 Jbeta primers. TCRdb keeps only in-frame clones here, not all; method: immunoSEQ multiplex PCR. The sample comprises about 250,000 clones, about nine tenths of which are singletons, and approximately 1.5% rests with the top ten. Sequencing used PBMCs. These receptors originate from a girl aged 2-10 years in good health and CMV-seronegative.

CDR3 protein: CASSQGGSEAFF. CDR3 nucleotides: TGTGCCAGCAGCCAAGGGGGCTCGGAAGCTTTCTTT. V is TRBV14 and J is TRBJ1-1, with D perhaps matching TRBD1 (5 bases). The CDR3 is 12 amino acids. V lost 1 base and J lost 8, with 8 bases in between. CDR1 and CDR2 (germline): SGHDN, FVKESK.

V and J are TRBV10-1 and TRBJ2-3; no firm D call. V lost 7 bases and J 5 bases, leaving 10 bases between the germline ends. Per the germline V gene, CDR1 is WNHNN and CDR2 is SYGVQD (reference sequence). The CDR3 loop spans 12 amino acids. The CDR3 sequence: CASIVLLDTQYF. CDR3 coding DNA: TGCGCCAGCATTGTTCTATTAGATACGCAGTATTTT.

V and J are TRBV19 and TRBJ2-1; D unclear. Germline lookup yields CDR1 LNHDA and CDR2 SQIVND (reference sequence). V lost 6 bases, J lost 3 bases, and 9 bases lay in between. This CDR3 spans 13 amino acids. In DNA, the CDR3 is TGTGCCAGTAGCCCCCCAAACTACAATGAGCAGTTCTTC. Translating gives CASSPPNYNEQFF.

Here the CDR3 DNA reads TGTGCCAGCAGTGAATTAATGGCAGGAGGATCACCCCTCCACTTT. Protein sequence: CASSELMAGGSPLHF. This rearrangement joins TRBV6-1 to TRBJ1-6, with D unresolved. V lost 2 bases and J lost 10, with 15 bases in between. CDR1 and CDR2 from the germline V gene are MNHNS and SASEGT. The CDR3 runs to 15 residues.

This clone was seen a single time. This chain links TRBV9 with TRBJ1-2, with 10 bases identical to TRBD1. The CDR3 sequence is 15 residues long. Germline CDR1 SGDLS, CDR2 YYNGEE. V lost 0 bases, J lost 4 bases, and 3 bases stayed unmatched. Here the CDR3 reads CASSVATGGTYGYTF. The CDR3 DNA sequence: TGTGCCAGCAGCGTAGCGACAGGGGGCACCTATGGCTACACCTTC.

The count of this clone is one. This chain uses TRBV11-2 with TRBJ1-2; D unclear. V was clipped by 0 bases and J by 2 bases, with 10 bases between them. The CDR3 runs 15 residues. CDR1 and CDR2 (germline): SGHAT, FQNNGV. CDR3 sequence: CASSLDPVPNYGYTF. The CDR3 DNA is TGTGCCAGCAGCTTAGACCCGGTCCCGAACTATGGCTACACCTTC.

This chain joins TRBV5-1 and TRBJ2-5; no definite D call. Matching the DNA end better, TRBJ2-7 makes the J call doubtful. Germline V gene sequence: CDR1 SGHRS, CDR2 YFSETQ. The CDR3 spans 12 residues. The CDR3 sequence: CASQQELGEQYF. Here the CDR3 DNA reads TGCGCCAGTCAGCAAGAGCTGGGCGAGCAGTACTTC.

This rearrangement joins TRBV5-1 to TRBJ1-6; no reliable D call. This CDR3 contains 17 residues. CDR1 SGHRS and CDR2 YFSETQ come from the germline V gene. V was cut by 0 bases and J by 3 bases, with 13 bases left in between. This chain's CDR3 is CASSLDTSSNYNSPLHF. CDR3 bases: TGCGCCAGCAGCTTGGATACCAGTAGCAACTATAATTCACCCCTCCACTTT.

The gene calls are TRBV2 and TRBJ1-5, with unresolved D. CDR1 is SNHLY, CDR2 FYNNEI, per germline. The CDR3 has 14 amino acids. The V end was cut by 8 bases, the J end by 9 bases, with 20 bases between. The CDR3 loop is CASRVGEGIRPQHF. In nucleotides, the CDR3 is TGTGCCAGCCGAGTTGGGGAGGGAATCAGGCCCCAGCATTTT.

V is TRBV4-2 and J is TRBJ2-3; 14 nucleotides agree with TRBD2. V shed 1 base, J shed 8 bases, and the junction held 11 bases outside the gene matches. This CDR3 region has 18 residues. Germline V gene data show CDR1 as LGHNA and CDR2 as YNFKEQ. CDR3 in amino acids: CASSQGIPTSGGAGTQYF. DNA of the CDR3: TGTGCCAGCAGCCAAGGAATTCCGACTAGCGGGGGGGCCGGTACGCAGTATTTT.

This chain joins TRBV5-1 and TRBJ1-1, with 7 bases that match TRBD1. The CDR3 sequence is 15 residues long. The germline V gene encodes CDR1 SGHRS and CDR2 YFSETQ. The V and J ends lost 2 bases and 1 base, in that order; junction bases with no gene match: 5. The CDR3 DNA reads as TGCGCCAGCAGCTTAGCGACAGGGACGAACACTGAAGCTTTCTTT. It yields the protein CASSLATGTNTEAFF.

The chain links TRBV6-1 to TRBJ2-5; 10 bases match TRBD1. There are 14 residues in the CDR3. Germline V lookup: CDR1 MNHNS, CDR2 SASEGT. V dropped 3 bases and J dropped 5; count of bases not matched to a gene: 3. CDR3 sequence reads: CASSDRDRGETQYF. CDR3 in DNA: TGTGCCAGCAGTGACCGGGACAGGGGCGAGACCCAGTACTTC.

This clone appeared a single time. The rearrangement links TRBV9 to TRBJ2-5, with 10 bases identical to TRBD1. This CDR3 spans 16 amino acids. V was clipped by 4 bases and J by 3 bases; unmatched bases: 9. The V gene's germline CDR1 is SGDLS and CDR2 YYNGEE. The DNA for the CDR3 is TGTGCCAGCAGCCCTCGGACAGGGGGACTCGAAGAGACCCAGTACTTC. This translates into CASSPRTGGLEETQYF.

The CDR3 sequence is CASSSRTVYNEQFF. In nucleotides, the CDR3 is TGTGCCAGCAGCTCTCGGACAGTCTACAATGAGCAGTTCTTC. The rearrangement links TRBV13 to TRBJ2-1, with D possibly TRBD1 on 6 matching bases. From germline, CDR1 is PRHDT and CDR2 FYEKMQ (reference sequence). The V end was cut by 4 bases, the J end by 3 bases, with 10 bases between. There are 14 residues in the CDR3.

The chain has TRBV29-1 and TRBJ2-1; 15 bases line up with TRBD2. This CDR3 spans 15 amino acids. J lost 15 bases, V lost 3 bases, and 12 bases had no gene match. Germline CDR1 and CDR2: SQVTM and ANQGSEA. The DNA of the CDR3 is TGCAGCGTTGAGCCTCCGGGACTAGCGGGAGGTAGTGCGTTCTTC. As protein: CSVEPPGLAGGSAFF.